This is a list of T cell receptor beta chains from one sample in a study of T cell responses to AZD1222 COVID-19 vaccine. This table comes from immunoSEQ multiplex PCR, and its TCRdb copy is limited to in-frame clones, with some not included. This sample has about 100,000 clones, with about nine tenths found just once. The sample in question was peripheral blood, obtained on day 0 of AZD1222 vaccination. Source of these receptors: an adult in good health. The CDR3 runs from the conserved cysteine through the conserved F or W. Fields, in order: clone size, V gene, J gene, CDR3 protein. Only part of the rows carry a size: once, few, many, or a class if the clone is expanded.

>-|TRBV29-1|TRBJ2-1
CSVAGDEAYNEQFF
>-|TRBV2|TRBJ2-5
CASSEFQIQYF
>-|TRBV6-2/TRBV6-3|TRBJ2-7
CASSNSRDPNEQYF
>-|TRBV27|TRBJ2-6
CASSGVSGANVLTF
>-|TRBV2|TRBJ2-7
CALSRGYSYEQYF
>-|TRBV30|TRBJ2-2
CAWMRKDTGELFF
>once|TRBV25-1|TRBJ2-2
CASSEYLKGVFTGELFF
>-|TRBV4-3|TRBJ2-3
CASSQLFEGTAGTDTQYF
>-|TRBV2|TRBJ1-6
CASTQSYNSPLHF
>-|TRBV25-1|TRBJ1-4
CASSAQGLYEKLFF
>-|TRBV18|TRBJ1-1
CASSPPTGALITEAFF
>-|TRBV24-1|TRBJ2-3
CATSDWTGSTDTQYF
>once|TRBV28|TRBJ1-4
CASSPYQGHWILGTNEKLFF
>-|TRBV6-2/TRBV6-3|TRBJ2-1
CASSHLSSYNEQFF
>few|TRBV29-1|TRBJ1-2
CSVAIGDGYTF
>-|TRBV5-8|TRBJ2-3
CASRPYIQGATQYF
>-|TRBV28|TRBJ1-6
CASSFLRTFISPLHF
>-|TRBV6-2/TRBV6-3|TRBJ2-7
CASSYLVGEQYF
>-|TRBV24-1|TRBJ2-7
CATRTLAGGPRRVGSYEQYF
>-|TRBV7-3|TRBJ2-7
CASAERGGLEQYF
>-|TRBV11-2|TRBJ2-1
CASSSSIEQFF
>once|TRBV19|TRBJ1-1
CASSPLGVRKNTEAFF
>-|TRBV11-3|TRBJ2-3
CASSPRGDSTDTQYF
>once|TRBV6-2/TRBV6-3|TRBJ1-2
CASSSLWIPRRGDGYTF
>-|TRBV4-2|TRBJ1-4
CASSQFRSEKLFF
>few|TRBV10-1|TRBJ1-6
CASRETGPENSPLHF
>-|TRBV2|TRBJ2-1
CASRAPVGAHNEQFF
>-|TRBV5-6|TRBJ1-5
CASSFQQNQPQHF
>few|TRBV7-8|TRBJ2-3
CASSLDITRSTDTQYF
>-|TRBV4-1|TRBJ2-7
CASSPPTGGQPQYF
>-|TRBV30|TRBJ1-1
CALDRRGGTEAFF
>-|TRBV6-1|TRBJ1-1
CASSEDRGEVTEAFF
>-|TRBV7-3|TRBJ2-3
CASSLSRLDTQYF
>-|TRBV18|TRBJ2-7
CASSPLERNEQYF
>-|TRBV24-1|TRBJ1-2
CATSDLGSNYGYTF
>-|TRBV28|TRBJ2-3
CASSLWTSGSTDTQYF
>-|TRBV14|TRBJ1-1
CASSHAQTTAQNTEAFF
>-|TRBV9|TRBJ2-7
CASSPGHSYEQYF
>once|TRBV11-2|TRBJ2-1
CASSLVGGFINEQFF
>-|TRBV6-5|TRBJ1-4
CASSKWAGGEKLFF
>-|TRBV27|TRBJ1-2
CASSFGRGYGYTF
>-|TRBV9|TRBJ2-5
CASSVGYLGLQETQYF
>few|TRBV27|TRBJ1-2
CASSLVHGTSDGYTF
>-|TRBV12-5|TRBJ1-5
CASGLASWPQHF
>-|TRBV14|TRBJ1-3
CASSQDSFSGNTIYF
>-|TRBV16|TRBJ1-1
CASSQSVFRMNTEAFF
>once|TRBV2|TRBJ1-3
CASRLAKTDYIGNTIYF
>few|TRBV6-2/TRBV6-3|TRBJ1-1
CASSHSPEILYTEAFF
>-|TRBV24-1|TRBJ2-1
CATVGDSYNEQFF
>-|TRBV6-5|TRBJ2-7
CASFRGSTGTYEQYF
>once|TRBV11-2|TRBJ2-1
CASSPYGGKVNEQFF